This TCR beta chain was identified during a study of immune heterogeneity within non-small cell lung tumors. This clonotype was seen a handful of times. The junction differs from germline at one of its ends, possibly a read error. Template material comprised bulk tumor genomic DNA at roughly 600 ng per sample. Far-apart biopsies, several per primary tumor, were taken during surgery. Curative operations were performed on patients who had untreated, newly diagnosed non-small cell lung cancer. In a multiplex PCR, 32 V and 13 J primers amplified TCR beta CDR3. Via MiXCR, TCRdb re-called the multiplex PCR reads, giving one row per CDR3 protein. Among 20,000 to 25,000 distinct CDR3 sequences listed, around 26% were seen once. CDR1 and CDR2 from the germline V gene are MNHNS and SASEGT. The CDR3 contains 13 residues.

The source is a man aged 35-49 years with non-small cell lung cancer. This chain connects TRBV6-1 to TRBJ1-1; the D is unclear. The specimen was lung tumor tissue. CDR3 in amino acids: CASSSGFGTEAFF. DNA of the CDR3: TGTGCTAGCAGCTCGGGGTTTGGCACTGAAGCTTTCTTT.